One T cell receptor (beta chain) is described in this entry. The CDR3 spans 17 residues. Per the germline V gene, CDR1 is SGDLS and CDR2 is YYNGEE. V was clipped by 0 bases and J by 3 bases, with 13 bases between them. Positively selected for CCR7, the CD45RO-negative cells used as naive CD8 cells excluded terminally differentiated effector memory CD45RA+ cells. Adult Caucasians living in Nashville, Tennessee made up all of the donors. This specimen comes from a study of shared clonotypes between healthy human individuals. Across the whole study: Per donor, CD8 memory used one plate, CD8 naive used two, CD4 memory used three and CD4 naive used three.

Deep-level assay runs were performed. Genomic DNA from each subset was divided evenly over several immunoSEQ plates. Assay: immunoSEQ multiplex PCR; the TCRdb copy retains only in-frame clones and omits some. The sample has around 1,900,000 clones, around 93% seen once; the top ten hold about 1.7%. The chain joins TRBV9 to TRBJ2-6; D perhaps matches TRBD2 (6 bases). Sequenced input: naive CD8+ T cells from PBMCs. The sequence derives from a man between 18 and 35 years old in good health. Some clones in this sample may be carry-over from other donors' samples. CDR3 loop: CASSVATGGLGANVLTF. The CDR3 DNA sequence: TGTGCCAGCAGCGTAGCTACTGGAGGGCTTGGGGCCAACGTCCTGACTTTC. The whole variable domain, filled in from reference TRBV9 and TRBJ2-6, reads DSGVTQTPKHLITATGQRVTLRCSPRSGDLSVYWYQQSLDQGLQFLIQYYNGEERAKGNILERFSAQQFPDLHSELNLSSLELGDSALYFCASSVATGGLGANVLTFGAGSRLTVL.